The source of this T cell receptor beta chain is a study of blood T cells in healthy people across ages. The germline V gene has CDR1 LNHNV and CDR2 YYDKDF (reference sequence). The CDR3 runs 15 residues. The second PCR ran about 6 to 12 cycles with a sample-barcoded 5' primer and J-beta primers. TCRdb reanalysed the 5' RACE reads using MiXCR and keeps one entry per CDR3 protein. The sample holds roughly 1.4 million distinct CDR3 sequences; roughly 59% are singletons and the top ten take 6.5% to 8.5%. Sequencing used blood. This TCR came from a man aged 18 to 29 in good health. The rearrangement links TRBV15 to TRBJ2-5; 7 positions agree with TRBD1. The assigned J gene may be wrong: the sequence end matches TRBJ2-7 better. Written as DNA, the CDR3 is TGTGCCACCAGCAGCCTTAGCCAGGGGGTCTACGAGCAGTACTTC. Protein: CATSSLSQGVYEQYF.